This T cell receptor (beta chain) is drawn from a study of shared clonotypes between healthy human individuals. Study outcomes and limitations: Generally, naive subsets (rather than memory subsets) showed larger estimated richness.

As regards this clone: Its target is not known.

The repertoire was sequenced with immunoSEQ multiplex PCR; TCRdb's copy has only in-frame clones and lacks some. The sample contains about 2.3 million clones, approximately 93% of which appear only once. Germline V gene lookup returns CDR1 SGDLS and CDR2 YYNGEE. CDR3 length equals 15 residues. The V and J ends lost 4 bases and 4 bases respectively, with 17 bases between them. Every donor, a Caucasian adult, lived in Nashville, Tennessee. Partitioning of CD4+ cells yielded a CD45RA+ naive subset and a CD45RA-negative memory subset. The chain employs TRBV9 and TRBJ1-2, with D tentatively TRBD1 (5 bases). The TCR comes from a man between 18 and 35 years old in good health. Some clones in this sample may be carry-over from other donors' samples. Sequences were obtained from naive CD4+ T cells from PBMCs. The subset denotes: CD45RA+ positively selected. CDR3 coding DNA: TGTGCCAGCAGCCCCCAGACAGTGAACCTCTATGGCTACACCTTC. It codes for CASSPQTVNLYGYTF.